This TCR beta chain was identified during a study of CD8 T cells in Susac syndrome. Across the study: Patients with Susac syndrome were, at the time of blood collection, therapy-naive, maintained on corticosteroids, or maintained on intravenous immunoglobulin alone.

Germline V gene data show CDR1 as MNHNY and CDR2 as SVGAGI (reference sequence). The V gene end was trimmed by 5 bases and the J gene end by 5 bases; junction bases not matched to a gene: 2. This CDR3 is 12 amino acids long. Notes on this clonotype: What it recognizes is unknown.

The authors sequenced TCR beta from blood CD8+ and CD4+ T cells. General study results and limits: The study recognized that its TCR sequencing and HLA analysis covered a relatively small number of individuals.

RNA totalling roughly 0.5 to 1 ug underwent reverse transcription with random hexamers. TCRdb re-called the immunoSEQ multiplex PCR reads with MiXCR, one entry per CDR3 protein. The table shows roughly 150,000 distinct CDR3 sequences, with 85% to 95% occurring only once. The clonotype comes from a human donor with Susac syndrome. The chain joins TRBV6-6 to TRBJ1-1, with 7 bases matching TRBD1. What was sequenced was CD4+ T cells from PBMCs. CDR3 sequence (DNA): TGTGCCAGCAGTATACAGGGGACTGAAGCTTTCTTT. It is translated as CASSIQGTEAFF.